A selection of T cell receptor beta chains follows, all from one sample in a study of T cells after somatic rescue of genetic block. Sequencing was performed with immunoSEQ multiplex PCR; in TCRdb, only in-frame clones are kept and a portion is missing. The repertoire holds roughly 71,000 clones, with approximately 91% as singletons. Sequenced material: peripheral blood mononuclear cells (PBMCs). These receptors were collected from a young man. Each CDR3 is given with its conserved first and last residue. The D gene is left open where the match is weak. Part of the rows lack a size; the others show once, few, many or a class for expanded clones.

V gene: TRBV18
clone size: -
J gene: TRBJ1-5
D gene: -
CDR3 protein: CASRKGLNQPQHF
CDR3 DNA: TGTGCCAGCAGAAAGGGACTCAATCAGCCCCAGCATTTT

V gene: TRBV19
clone size: -
J gene: TRBJ2-7
D gene: TRBD1
CDR3 protein: CASSIAQGARYEQYF
CDR3 DNA: TGTGCCAGTAGTATAGCTCAGGGGGCGAGGTACGAGCAGTACTTC

V gene: TRBV7-9
clone size: -
J gene: TRBJ2-5
D gene: TRBD1
CDR3 protein: CASSPGTVEFYQETQYF
CDR3 DNA: TGTGCCAGCAGCCCCGGGACAGTAGAATTTTACCAAGAGACCCAGTACTTC

V gene: TRBV7-7
clone size: -
J gene: TRBJ2-7
D gene: -
CDR3 protein: CASSLLGRGDEQYF
CDR3 DNA: TGTGCCAGCAGCTTATTAGGTAGGGGGGACGAGCAGTACTTC

V gene: TRBV19
clone size: -
J gene: TRBJ2-7
D gene: -
CDR3 protein: CASSIGVHRYEQYF
CDR3 DNA: TGTGCCAGTAGTATAGGCGTGCACCGCTACGAGCAGTACTTC

V gene: TRBV18
clone size: -
J gene: TRBJ1-3
D gene: -
CDR3 protein: CASSPPSGDSGNTIYF
CDR3 DNA: TGTGCCAGCTCACCACCGTCGGGGGACTCTGGAAACACCATATATTTT

V gene: TRBV29-1
clone size: -
J gene: TRBJ1-3
D gene: TRBD1
CDR3 protein: CSVSTGTVSGNTIYF
CDR3 DNA: TGCAGCGTTTCGACCGGGACAGTCTCTGGAAACACCATATATTTT

V gene: TRBV18
clone size: once
J gene: TRBJ2-1
D gene: -
CDR3 protein: CASSPDYNEQFF
CDR3 DNA: TGTGCCAGCTCTCCAGACTACAATGAGCAGTTCTTC

V gene: TRBV5-5
clone size: -
J gene: TRBJ2-7
D gene: TRBD1
CDR3 protein: CASSWDSYEQYF
CDR3 DNA: TGTGCCAGCAGTTGGGACAGCTACGAGCAGTACTTC

V gene: TRBV20-1
clone size: -
J gene: TRBJ1-1
D gene: -
CDR3 protein: CSASGNTEAFF
CDR3 DNA: TGCAGTGCTAGCGGGAACACTGAAGCTTTCTTT

V gene: TRBV27
clone size: -
J gene: TRBJ2-5
D gene: TRBD1
CDR3 protein: CASSPRQGDETQYF
CDR3 DNA: TGTGCCAGCAGTCCCCGACAGGGCGATGAGACCCAGTACTTC

V gene: TRBV5-5
clone size: -
J gene: TRBJ1-5
D gene: TRBD1
CDR3 protein: CASSKQGAGQPQHF
CDR3 DNA: TGTGCCAGCAGCAAACAGGGGGCAGGGCAGCCCCAGCATTTT

V gene: TRBV7-9
clone size: -
J gene: TRBJ1-4
D gene: -
CDR3 protein: CASSLVGQPQFLEKLFF
CDR3 DNA: TGTGCCAGCAGCCTTGTCGGGCAGCCCCAATTCCTCGAAAAACTGTTTTTT

V gene: TRBV19
clone size: -
J gene: TRBJ2-3
D gene: TRBD1
CDR3 protein: CASSAYRDRGTDTQYF
CDR3 DNA: TGTGCCAGTAGTGCATACCGGGACAGGGGCACAGATACGCAGTATTTT

V gene: TRBV6-5
clone size: once
J gene: TRBJ2-3
D gene: -
CDR3 protein: CASSYSSSSTTDTQYF
CDR3 DNA: TGTGCCAGCAGTTACTCGTCTAGTTCAACCACAGATACGCAGTATTTT

V gene: TRBV19
clone size: -
J gene: TRBJ2-1
D gene: TRBD2
CDR3 protein: CASRQAGTRSGNEQFF
CDR3 DNA: TGTGCCAGTAGACAAGCTGGGACTAGGAGTGGGAATGAGCAGTTCTTC

V gene: TRBV2
clone size: -
J gene: TRBJ1-4
D gene: -
CDR3 protein: CASSELGAGEKLFF
CDR3 DNA: TGTGCCAGCAGTGAGTTGGGGGCCGGGGAAAAACTGTTTTTT

V gene: TRBV9
clone size: -
J gene: TRBJ2-1
D gene: -
CDR3 protein: CASSVGRAVNEQFF
CDR3 DNA: TGTGCCAGCAGCGTAGGACGGGCCGTTAATGAGCAGTTCTTC

V gene: TRBV7-8
clone size: -
J gene: TRBJ1-1
D gene: -
CDR3 protein: CASSLRVLVPGKAFF
CDR3 DNA: TGTGCCAGCAGCTTAAGAGTCTTGGTGCCGGGAAAGGCTTTCTTT

V gene: TRBV27
clone size: -
J gene: TRBJ2-7
D gene: -
CDR3 protein: CASSLGLSSYEQYF
CDR3 DNA: TGTGCCAGCAGTTTAGGCCTCAGCTCCTACGAGCAGTACTTC

V gene: TRBV12-5
clone size: -
J gene: TRBJ2-3
D gene: -
CDR3 protein: CASGLSGNTQYF
CDR3 DNA: TGTGCTAGTGGTTTATCGGGGAATACGCAGTATTTT

V gene: TRBV4-2
clone size: once
J gene: TRBJ2-7
D gene: -
CDR3 protein: CASSQGLFYEQYF
CDR3 DNA: TGTGCCAGCAGCCAGGGGCTCTTCTACGAGCAGTACTTC

V gene: TRBV27
clone size: -
J gene: TRBJ2-7
D gene: -
CDR3 protein: CASRGLGYEQYF
CDR3 DNA: TGTGCCTCCCGGGGGTTGGGGTACGAGCAGTACTTC

V gene: TRBV5-5
clone size: -
J gene: TRBJ2-7
D gene: TRBD1
CDR3 protein: CASSFGQGGYEQYF
CDR3 DNA: TGTGCCAGCAGCTTCGGACAGGGGGGCTACGAGCAGTACTTC

V gene: TRBV27
clone size: -
J gene: TRBJ2-1
D gene: TRBD2
CDR3 protein: CASSERLAFGEQFF
CDR3 DNA: TGTGCCAGCAGTGAACGACTAGCTTTCGGTGAGCAGTTCTTC

V gene: TRBV4-2
clone size: -
J gene: TRBJ2-3
D gene: -
CDR3 protein: CASSQESGGSTDTQYF
CDR3 DNA: TGTGCCAGCAGCCAAGAGTCTGGGGGGAGCACAGATACGCAGTATTTT

V gene: TRBV19
clone size: -
J gene: TRBJ2-1
D gene: TRBD2
CDR3 protein: CASSLQLAGGRNEQFF
CDR3 DNA: TGTGCCAGTAGTCTTCAGTTAGCGGGGGGGCGGAATGAGCAGTTCTTC

V gene: TRBV7-2
clone size: once
J gene: TRBJ1-4
D gene: TRBD1
CDR3 protein: CASRTGESEKLFF
CDR3 DNA: TGTGCCAGCAGGACAGGGGAAAGCGAAAAACTGTTTTTT

V gene: TRBV5-6
clone size: -
J gene: TRBJ1-1
D gene: -
CDR3 protein: CASSFAYTEAFF
CDR3 DNA: TGTGCCAGCAGCTTTGCTTACACTGAAGCTTTCTTT

V gene: TRBV15
clone size: -
J gene: TRBJ2-4
D gene: -
CDR3 protein: CATSRGIIKNIQYF
CDR3 DNA: TGTGCCACCAGCAGGGGAATTATTAAAAACATTCAGTACTTC

V gene: TRBV28
clone size: -
J gene: TRBJ2-5
D gene: -
CDR3 protein: CASADPGTQYF
CDR3 DNA: TGTGCCAGCGCAGACCCCGGGACCCAGTACTTC

V gene: TRBV7-2
clone size: -
J gene: TRBJ2-3
D gene: TRBD1
CDR3 protein: CASRSIGTVLGTQYF
CDR3 DNA: TGTGCCAGCAGATCCATCGGGACAGTCCTGGGTACGCAGTATTTT

V gene: TRBV7-3
clone size: few
J gene: TRBJ2-2
D gene: -
CDR3 protein: CASSPMARGIAGELFF
CDR3 DNA: TGTGCCAGCAGCCCCATGGCCCGGGGGATCGCCGGGGAGCTGTTTTTT

V gene: TRBV28
clone size: -
J gene: TRBJ1-1
D gene: TRBD1
CDR3 protein: CASSSPRRGLGTEAFF
CDR3 DNA: TGTGCCAGCAGTTCCCCCCGCAGGGGGCTTGGGACTGAAGCTTTCTTT

V gene: TRBV6-6
clone size: -
J gene: TRBJ1-1
D gene: -
CDR3 protein: CASTRDTEAFF
CDR3 DNA: TGTGCCAGCACGCGGGACACTGAAGCTTTCTTT

V gene: TRBV5-6
clone size: -
J gene: TRBJ2-7
D gene: -
CDR3 protein: CASSLGRGSEQYF
CDR3 DNA: TGTGCCAGCAGCTTGGGGAGGGGAAGCGAGCAGTACTTC

V gene: TRBV28
clone size: -
J gene: TRBJ1-2
D gene: -
CDR3 protein: CASRDRRNYGYTF
CDR3 DNA: TGTGCCAGCAGGGACAGAAGAAACTATGGCTACACCTTC

V gene: TRBV7-9
clone size: -
J gene: TRBJ2-1
D gene: TRBD2
CDR3 protein: CASSPPWGGSYNEQFF
CDR3 DNA: TGTGCCAGCAGCCCCCCGTGGGGGGGGTCCTACAATGAGCAGTTCTTC

V gene: TRBV4-2
clone size: -
J gene: TRBJ1-1
D gene: -
CDR3 protein: CASSGADTEAFF
CDR3 DNA: TGTGCCAGCAGCGGCGCGGACACTGAAGCTTTCTTT

V gene: TRBV19
clone size: -
J gene: TRBJ2-1
D gene: TRBD2
CDR3 protein: CASSISGGANEQFF
CDR3 DNA: TGTGCCAGTAGCATTAGCGGGGGGGCGAATGAGCAGTTCTTC

V gene: TRBV4-1
clone size: once
J gene: TRBJ2-1
D gene: TRBD2
CDR3 protein: CASSQDRGLAGDEQFF
CDR3 DNA: TGCGCCAGCAGCCAAGATAGGGGACTAGCGGGAGATGAGCAGTTCTTC

V gene: TRBV10-3
clone size: -
J gene: TRBJ2-1
D gene: TRBD2
CDR3 protein: CAISEGGGDRGEQFF
CDR3 DNA: TGTGCCATCAGTGAAGGCGGGGGGGACCGTGGTGAGCAGTTCTTC

V gene: TRBV9
clone size: -
J gene: TRBJ2-5
D gene: -
CDR3 protein: CASSQPPQETQYF
CDR3 DNA: TGTGCCAGCAGCCAACCACCCCAAGAGACCCAGTACTTC

V gene: TRBV29-1
clone size: -
J gene: TRBJ1-1
D gene: -
CDR3 protein: CSVGGIGGIDTEAFF
CDR3 DNA: TGCAGCGTGGGGGGTATCGGAGGGATTGACACTGAAGCTTTCTTT

V gene: TRBV4-3
clone size: -
J gene: TRBJ2-2
D gene: -
CDR3 protein: CASSLESGTGELFF
CDR3 DNA: TGCGCCAGCAGCCTCGAAAGTGGCACCGGGGAGCTGTTTTTT

V gene: TRBV11-2
clone size: once
J gene: TRBJ2-7
D gene: -
CDR3 protein: CASSPTRGSYEQYF
CDR3 DNA: TGTGCCAGCAGCCCCACGCGGGGAAGCTACGAGCAGTACTTC

V gene: TRBV18
clone size: once
J gene: TRBJ1-1
D gene: -
CDR3 protein: CASSGRDNTEAFF
CDR3 DNA: TGTGCCAGCTCAGGGAGGGACAACACTGAAGCTTTCTTT

V gene: TRBV2
clone size: -
J gene: TRBJ2-7
D gene: TRBD1
CDR3 protein: CASKRTGLYEQYF
CDR3 DNA: TGTGCCAGCAAACGGACAGGGCTGTACGAGCAGTACTTC

V gene: TRBV7-9
clone size: few
J gene: TRBJ2-2
D gene: TRBD2
CDR3 protein: CASMGLAHNTGELFF
CDR3 DNA: TGTGCCAGCATGGGACTAGCGCATAACACCGGGGAGCTGTTTTTT

V gene: TRBV30
clone size: -
J gene: TRBJ2-1
D gene: -
CDR3 protein: CAWSVRSQNEQFF
CDR3 DNA: TGTGCCTGGAGTGTACGAAGCCAGAATGAGCAGTTCTTC

V gene: TRBV7-8
clone size: -
J gene: TRBJ1-6
D gene: -
CDR3 protein: CASSSSRNSPLHF
CDR3 DNA: TGTGCCAGCAGCTCCTCGCGGAATTCACCCCTCCACTTT

V gene: TRBV10-3
clone size: -
J gene: TRBJ1-4
D gene: TRBD1
CDR3 protein: CAISAAGGYEKLFF
CDR3 DNA: TGTGCCATAAGCGCGGCAGGGGGTTATGAAAAACTGTTTTTT

V gene: TRBV18
clone size: -
J gene: TRBJ2-2
D gene: TRBD2
CDR3 protein: CASSPGPGRARTGELFF
CDR3 DNA: TGTGCCAGCTCACCCGGGCCCGGGAGGGCCCGCACCGGGGAGCTGTTTTTT